One TCR beta chain is described in this entry. This entry is derived from a study of blood T cell repertoires in COVID-19. Study in general: Collection of acute and convalescent COVID-19 samples took place in the United States, Italy and Spain. T cells, B-cell-depleted T cells, or PBMCs supplied cDNA or gDNA.

Under the authors' procedure: Estimation of nucleated cell counts was performed using reference gene primer amplification. TCRdb's table, derived via immunoSEQ multiplex PCR, lists solely in-frame clones and lacks some. Clone size and V and J calls were adopted from that table, with D and trimming inferred from the DNA. The table records about 260,000 clones, about 89% of them present only once. The CDR3 consists of 14 residues. Trimming left V 12 bases short and J 0 bases short, with 13 bases between. The germline V gene has CDR1 KGHDR and CDR2 SFDVKD. The sequencing input was peripheral blood. The chain couples TRBV24-1 to TRBJ1-4, with D unclear. This receptor was taken from a man between 40 and 49 years old who had recovered from COVID-19. The CDR3 DNA follows: TGTGCCTCCAAGTCCGGAGCAACTAATGAAAAACTGTTTTTT. Its translation: CASKSGATNEKLFF.